The 24 T cell receptor beta chains given below trace back to one sample, sequenced in a study of OX40 agonist ivuxolimab in advanced cancers. Assay used: immunoSEQ multiplex PCR; TCRdb lists only in-frame clones, some missing. The table includes approximately 15,000 clones, more than 85% detected once. Specimen: CD4+ or CD8+ T cells sorted from blood, collected in a trial of the OX40 agonist ivuxolimab. Receptors were obtained from an adult with an advanced solid tumor such as melanoma, head and neck, liver or kidney cancer.

This rearrangement joins TRBV28 to TRBJ1-1, with a weak D call TRBD1 (5 bases). Germline CDR1 is MDHEN and CDR2 is SYDVKM. CDR3 length equals 15 residues. V was clipped by 6 bases and J by 0 bases, with 14 bases between them. The DNA of the CDR3 is TGTGCCAGCAGCGTCGACAGCTTCATGAACACTGAAGCTTTCTTT. This codes for CASSVDSFMNTEAFF. Full variable domain (remainder filled in from reference TRBV28 and TRBJ1-1): DVKVTQSSRYLVKRTGEKVFLECVQDMDHENMFWYRQDPGLGLRLIYFSYDVKMKEKGDIPEGYSVSREKKERFSLILESASTNQTSMYLCASSVDSFMNTEAFFGQGTRLTVV.

The chain recombines TRBV19 with TRBJ2-7, with D perhaps TRBD2 (6 bases). Germline V gives CDR1 LNHDA, CDR2 SQIVND (reference sequence). CDR3 length: 13 residues. The V end was cut by 4 bases, the J end by 4 bases, with 11 bases between. The CDR3 region has the DNA TGTGCCAGTAGTACCGTTGGGAGGTACGAGCAGTACTTC. This translates into CASSTVGRYEQYF.

This clone was recorded a few times. The rearrangement links TRBV28 to TRBJ1-3; D is unclear. Germline V gene sequence: CDR1 MDHEN, CDR2 SYDVKM. The CDR3 extends over 15 amino acids. Between the trimmed V and J ends, which lost 8 bases and 0 bases, there was a span of 14 bases. The CDR3 DNA sequence: TGTGCCAGCCACTCACACATCCTCTCTGGAAACACCATATATTTT. This translates into CASHSHILSGNTIYF.

This clone was seen just once. V is TRBV5-8 and J is TRBJ2-3; a weak D match, TRBD2 (5 bases). CDR1 SGHTS and CDR2 YDEGEE come from the germline V gene. The CDR3 has 15 amino acids. Trimming pared 1 base from V and 2 bases from J, leaving 11 bases between. The CDR3 loop reads CASSLSGGATDTQYF. The CDR3 DNA follows: TGTGCCAGCAGCTTGAGCGGAGGAGCCACAGATACGCAGTATTTT.

The chain joins TRBV18 to TRBJ2-7; D is unresolved. The V end lost 2 bases, the J end lost 2 bases, and 10 bases lay between the germline ends. Germline CDR1 reads KGHSH; CDR2 reads LQKENI. The CDR3 has 14 residues. Here the CDR3 reads CASSPVDMTYEQYF. Written as DNA, the CDR3 is TGTGCCAGCTCACCAGTCGATATGACCTACGAGCAGTACTTC.

This clone came up once. V is TRBV4-3 and J is TRBJ1-1, with TRBD1 matching over 7 bases. Germline trimming cut 0 bases from V and 3 bases from J; bases unmatched to any gene: 4. The CDR3 length is 15 residues. The germline CDR1 and CDR2 sequences are LGHNA and YSLEER. CDR3 loop: CASSQDGTVYTEAFF. Here the CDR3 DNA reads TGCGCCAGCAGCCAAGATGGGACAGTATACACTGAAGCTTTCTTT.

The chain recombines TRBV7-3 with TRBJ2-4, with D perhaps given as TRBD1 or TRBD2 (5 bases each). The V end was cut by 1 base, the J end by 8 bases, with 12 bases between. The CDR3 covers 14 residues. Germline V gene lookup returns CDR1 SGHTA and CDR2 FQGTGA. This CDR3 is CASSLRGPGDIQYF. Here the CDR3 DNA reads TGTGCCAGCAGCTTAAGGGGACCTGGGGACATTCAGTACTTC.

This clone was picked up a small number of times. The gene calls are TRBV2 and TRBJ2-7; D gene unclear. The CDR3 is 13 residues long. Looked up from germline, CDR1 is SNHLY and CDR2 is FYNNEI. V shed 4 bases and J shed 5 bases, with 12 bases lying between them. CDR3 region: CASSGQAVDEQYF. The CDR3 DNA is TGTGCCAGCAGTGGCCAGGCAGTGGACGAGCAGTACTTC.

V is TRBV14 and J is TRBJ2-3; the D gene could be TRBD1 or TRBD2 (5 bases each). Germline-derived CDR1 and CDR2 are SGHDN and FVKESK. The ends were cut back, 0 bases at V and 3 bases at J, with 16 bases in the middle. The CDR3 is made up of 17 amino acids. The CDR3 DNA reads as TGTGCCAGCAGCCAAGATTTTTGGGGACGTGAAACAGATACGCAGTATTTT. Its translation: CASSQDFWGRETDTQYF.

V is TRBV19 and J is TRBJ2-7; maybe TRBD1 (5 bases). This CDR3 has 15 residues. Germline assignment: CDR1 LNHDA and CDR2 SQIVND (reference sequence). CDR3 DNA: TGTGCACCCTCTCTCGAATCAGGGTCCTACTACGAGCAGTACTTC. This sequence encodes CAPSLESGSYYEQYF. The full variable domain, completed using reference TRBV19 and TRBJ2-7, is DGGITQSPKYLFRKEGQNVTLSCEQNLNHDAMYWYRQDPGQGLRLIYYSQIVNDFQKGDIAEGYSVSREKKESFPLTVTSAQKNPTAFYLCAPSLESGSYYEQYFGPGTRLTVT.

V usage is TRBV6-1 and J usage is TRBJ2-3; 11 bases are shared with TRBD2. Looked up from germline, CDR1 is MNHNS and CDR2 is SASEGT. The CDR3 consists of 15 residues. The J segment lost 4 bases and the V segment lost 7 bases, leaving 7 bases of the junction unmatched. The CDR3 DNA reads TGTGCCAGCATAACTAGCGGGAGTGTGGCAGATACGCAGTATTTT. It translates to CASITSGSVADTQYF.

The table lists this clone with a few counts. The gene calls are TRBV28 and TRBJ1-2; D is uncertain. Germline assignment: CDR1 MDHEN and CDR2 SYDVKM. V was clipped by 10 bases and J by 7 bases, with 16 bases between them. The CDR3 sequence is 12 residues long. CDR3 amino acids: CATYSGVLGYTF. In DNA, the CDR3 is TGTGCCACCTATTCAGGAGTGCTTGGCTACACCTTC.

This clone was seen only once. The chain has TRBV6-6 and TRBJ2-2, with 9 bases identical to TRBD2. CDR3 length: 15 amino acids. J was trimmed by 1 base and V by 4 bases; bases with no gene match: 1. Germline loops: CDR1 MNHNY, CDR2 SVGAGI (reference sequence). CDR3: CASSLAGENTGELFF. The CDR3 DNA reads TGTGCCAGCAGTTTAGCGGGAGAGAACACCGGGGAGCTGTTTTTT.

The chain is built from TRBV2 and TRBJ1-4; D unclear. Germline CDR1 and CDR2: SNHLY and FYNNEI. The CDR3 is made up of 14 amino acids. V gave up 6 bases and J gave up 4 bases, with 12 bases separating them. For the CDR3, the DNA is TGTGCCAGCAGGTCGTCCGGGATTAATGAAAAACTGTTTTTT. Translating gives CASRSSGINEKLFF.

V usage is TRBV12-2 and J usage is TRBJ2-5; TRBD1 is taken as the D call from the table, unchecked against the DNA. TRBV12-2 is reported as a pseudogene. The CDR3 runs 15 residues. The DNA for the CDR3 is TGTGCAAGTCGCTTAGCAGGGGGACAGCGTGAGACCCAGTACTTC. Translating it yields CASRLAGGQRETQYF.

The rearrangement uses TRBV27 and TRBJ2-7; 8 bases are shared with TRBD1. Trimming took 4 bases from V and 3 from J; bases not matched to a gene: 2. CDR3 length: 13 amino acids. CDR1 is MNHEY and CDR2 is SMNVEV in the germline V gene (reference sequence). Here the CDR3 reads CASSSGTGYEQYF. The CDR3 nucleotides read TGTGCCAGCAGTTCCGGGACAGGCTACGAGCAGTACTTC.

The V call is TRBV11-2, the J call TRBJ1-1; perhaps TRBD1 as D (5 bases). V lost 5 bases to trimming and J lost 4 bases, with 11 bases between them. Germline assignment: CDR1 SGHAT and CDR2 FQNNGV. The CDR3 loop spans 13 amino acids. The CDR3 coding sequence is TGTGCCAGCAGCATCAATGGGGGCACTGAAGCTTTCTTT. Its protein product is CASSINGGTEAFF.

The chain has TRBV5-4 and TRBJ1-4, with no clear D. CDR3 length equals 14 residues. V was shortened by 0 bases and J by 4 bases, with 7 bases between the two germline ends. Germline V gene sequence: CDR1 SGHNT, CDR2 YYREEE (reference sequence). CDR3 amino acids: CASSLGELNEKLFF. The CDR3 DNA reads TGTGCCAGCAGCTTGGGGGAGCTTAATGAAAAACTGTTTTTT.

The chain employs TRBV13 and TRBJ2-3; 10 bases fit TRBD2. The trim removed 5 bases at V and 3 bases at J, leaving 17 bases unmatched. The CDR3 extends over 19 amino acids. Per the germline V gene, CDR1 is PRHDT and CDR2 is FYEKMQ (reference sequence). CDR3 residues: CASSPSLGERGGVTDTQYF. The CDR3 DNA reads as TGTGCCAGCAGCCCGTCACTGGGGGAGCGGGGGGGCGTGACAGATACGCAGTATTTT.

The CDR3 spells CASSLGGSGGTYEQYF. The CDR3 nucleotides read TGTGCCAGCAGCTTAGGGGGTTCAGGGGGGACCTACGAGCAGTACTTC. The chain combines TRBV7-9 with TRBJ2-7, with a possible D match to TRBD1 (7 bases). Trimming cost V 1 base and J 2 bases, with 15 bases left between them. The CDR3 consists of 16 residues. The germline CDR1 and CDR2 sequences are SEHNR and FQNEAQ (reference sequence). Full variable domain (missing parts from reference TRBV7-9 and TRBJ2-7): DTGVSQNPRHKITKRGQNVTFRCDPISEHNRLYWYRQTLGQGPEFLTYFQNEAQLEKSRLLSDRFSAERPKGSFSTLEIQRTEQGDSAMYLCASSLGGSGGTYEQYFGPGTRLTVT.

V usage is TRBV28 and J usage is TRBJ1-5; possible D gene TRBD1, 6 bases. The V end was cut by 11 bases, the J end by 3 bases, with 29 bases between. CDR1 and CDR2 (germline): MDHEN, SYDVKM. The CDR3 is 18 residues long. The CDR3, as DNA: TGTGCCTCGTCGTGGCCGAGGGGGGAGCCTAGACCCAATCAGCCCCAGCATTTT. Encoded protein: CASSWPRGEPRPNQPQHF.

V and J are TRBV9 and TRBJ2-1; the match to TRBD1 covers 7 bases. This CDR3 region has 14 residues. The germline CDR1 and CDR2 sequences are SGDLS and YYNGEE. V dropped 3 bases and J dropped 6; count of bases not matched to a gene: 6. The CDR3 DNA reads as TGTGCCAGCAGCGCAGGGGGAATGGGCAATGAGCAGTTCTTC. Translation: CASSAGGMGNEQFF. Full variable domain (rest looked up from reference TRBV9 and TRBJ2-1): DSGVTQTPKHLITATGQRVTLRCSPRSGDLSVYWYQQSLDQGLQFLIQYYNGEERAKGNILERFSAQQFPDLHSELNLSSLELGDSALYFCASSAGGMGNEQFFGPGTRLTVL.

The DNA of the CDR3 is TGTGCCAGCAGCTCGACAGGGGCGACCTACAATGAGCAGTTCTTC. Translated, it gives CASSSTGATYNEQFF. The rearrangement joins TRBV14 to TRBJ2-1; 8 positions agree with TRBD1. Trimming at V came to 5 bases and at J to 2 bases, leaving 5 bases not matched to a gene. Germline CDR1 and CDR2: SGHDN and FVKESK. CDR3 length equals 15 residues.

This clone occurred once. The V call is TRBV28, the J call TRBJ1-1; tentative D call: TRBD1 (5 bases). Germline V gene sequence: CDR1 MDHEN, CDR2 SYDVKM. Trimming took 6 bases from V and 1 from J, leaving 15 bases between them. CDR3 length: 15 amino acids. CDR3 coding DNA: TGTGCCAGCAGATCCATGGACGACAGGAACACTGAAGCTTTCTTT. Encoded protein: CASRSMDDRNTEAFF. Variable domain in full (rest from reference TRBV28 and TRBJ1-1): DVKVTQSSRYLVKRTGEKVFLECVQDMDHENMFWYRQDPGLGLRLIYFSYDVKMKEKGDIPEGYSVSREKKERFSLILESASTNQTSMYLCASRSMDDRNTEAFFGQGTRLTVV.